Below are 5 T cell receptor beta chains sequenced from a single sample in a study of response to subunit inactivated influenza vaccine. TCRdb called the RT-PCR reads again in MiXCR, with one record for every CDR3 protein. The table records just under 250,000 distinct CDR3 sequences, 9% to 15% of them present only once. Sequenced material: non-naive T cells sorted from PBMCs, taken less than 15 days before vaccination. The source of these receptors is a man aged 50-59 years who received an inactivated influenza vaccine.

This clonotype turned up a few times. This chain links TRBV2 with TRBJ2-3, with 8 bases lining up with TRBD1. Trimming took 3 bases from V and 8 from J; bases not matched to a gene: 4. The CDR3 runs to 13 residues. CDR1 and CDR2 (germline): SNHLY, FYNNEI. CDR3 region: CASSEQTGGTQYF. In nucleotides, the CDR3 is TGTGCCAGCAGTGAGCAAACAGGGGGTACGCAGTATTTT.

This clonotype was counted only a few times. The rearrangement joins TRBV20-1 to TRBJ2-1; 14 positions agree with TRBD2. With V trimmed by 5 bases and J by 3 bases, 3 bases remained unmatched. Germline V lookup: CDR1 DFQATT, CDR2 SNEGSKA (reference sequence). The CDR3 contains 15 residues. CDR3 sequence (DNA): TGCAGTGCTGGGACTAGCGGGAGAAACTACAATGAGCAGTTCTTC. Its protein is CSAGTSGRNYNEQFF.

The chain links TRBV7-6 to TRBJ2-7, with D possibly matching TRBD1 (5 bases). V was pared by 3 bases and J by 1 base, with 10 bases between. Per germline, CDR1 SGHVS and CDR2 FNYEAQ. The CDR3 consists of 14 residues. The CDR3 DNA reads as TGTGCCAGCAGCTTTACGGACACTTCCTACGAGCAGTACTTC. Translated, it gives CASSFTDTSYEQYF.

This chain connects TRBV7-2 to TRBJ1-3; D not resolved. Looked up from germline, CDR1 is SGHTA and CDR2 is FQGNSA. V lost 2 bases to trimming and J lost 0 bases, with 11 bases between them. There are 16 residues in the CDR3. The CDR3: CASSLMSSSSGNTIYF. The CDR3 nucleotides read TGTGCCAGCAGCTTAATGTCTTCTTCCTCTGGAAACACCATATATTTT.

The chain joins TRBV15 to TRBJ2-3; 7 nucleotides align to TRBD2. The J segment lost 2 bases and the V segment lost 0 bases, leaving 8 bases of the junction unmatched. Looked up from germline, CDR1 is LNHNV and CDR2 is YYDKDF (reference sequence). The CDR3 length is 17 residues. Written as DNA, the CDR3 is TGTGCCACCAGCAGAGAGCGGGGGAGAAGCCCCACAGATACGCAGTATTTT. Amino acids: CATSRERGRSPTDTQYF.